This T cell receptor beta chain was retrieved from a study of blood T cell repertoires in COVID-19. Clones were sequenced by immunoSEQ multiplex PCR, and TCRdb holds only the in-frame ones, with some missing. The sample includes more than 250,000 clones, 87% of them seen just once. Per the germline V gene, CDR1 is LNHDA and CDR2 is SQIVND (reference sequence). The V and J ends lost 6 bases and 3 bases, in that order; junction bases with no gene match: 5. The CDR3 sequence is 14 residues long. The source is a woman aged 25 to 45 who had recovered from COVID-19. The rearrangement links TRBV19 to TRBJ1-5; 7 bases map to TRBD1. The specimen was PBMCs or T cells enriched from blood (not recorded which). The CDR3 DNA sequence: TGTGCCAGTAGCACAGGGGACCTCAATCAGCCCCAGCATTTT. It codes for CASSTGDLNQPQHF.